A selection of T cell receptor beta chains follows, all from one sample in a study of T-cell memory formation after mild COVID-19. TCRdb re-called the 5' RACE reads through MiXCR, storing one row per CDR3 protein. The sample holds roughly 340,000 distinct CDR3 sequences, around 20% seen once. Input material: PBMCs or a T cell subset sorted from them (not recorded which). All receptors derive from a man younger than 35 who had mild COVID-19 (a few samples of this study predate the infection). Cell type and time point are not known. The CDR3 runs from the conserved cysteine through the conserved F or W. A D gene is named only where the DNA matches it firmly. A clone size is listed for some rows: how often the clone was seen (once, few, many), or a class if it is expanded.

D gene,J gene,clone size,V gene,CDR3 protein,CDR3 DNA
.,TRBJ2-3,many,TRBV7-3,CASSLTGEVGNTQYF,TGTGCCAGCAGCTTAACCGGGGAGGTAGGGAATACGCAGTATTTT
.,TRBJ2-1,.,TRBV28,CASTPAGSSYNEQFF,TGTGCCAGCACCCCCGCAGGAAGCTCCTACAATGAGCAGTTCTTC
TRBD1,TRBJ1-6,few,TRBV28,CATRLQGRPLHF,TGTGCCACGAGACTACAGGGGAGACCCCTCCACTTT
TRBD2,TRBJ2-2,few,TRBV20-1,CSARDLVAGWTGELFF,TGCAGTGCTAGAGATCTGGTAGCGGGGTGGACCGGGGAGCTGTTTTTT
.,TRBJ1-1,few,TRBV6-2/TRBV6-3,CASSYSVLRTAMNTEAFF,TGTGCCAGCAGTTACTCAGTGCTAAGGACAGCCATGAACACTGAAGCTTTCTTT
TRBD2,TRBJ2-3,.,TRBV9,CASSVRASGDDTQYF,TGTGCCAGCAGCGTAAGGGCTAGCGGGGATGATACGCAGTATTTT
TRBD2,TRBJ2-3,.,TRBV6-6,CASSSPGLAGGPRTDTQYF,TGTGCCAGCAGTTCCCCGGGACTAGCGGGGGGGCCGCGCACAGATACGCAGTATTTT
.,TRBJ1-5,.,TRBV6-6,CASSTRNNQPQHF,TGTGCCAGCAGTACAAGGAACAATCAGCCCCAGCATTTT
TRBD1,TRBJ2-3,.,TRBV24-1,CATSDPTGPSTDTQYF,TGTGCCACCAGTGACCCGACAGGGCCAAGCACAGATACGCAGTATTTT
.,TRBJ1-5,.,TRBV9,CASTTGPDNQPQHF,TGTGCCAGCACCACGGGACCGGATAATCAGCCCCAGCATTTT
.,TRBJ2-1,.,TRBV7-3,CASSFDPGDEQFF,TGTGCCAGCAGCTTCGACCCGGGGGATGAGCAGTTCTTC
.,TRBJ1-2,.,TRBV5-1,CASSVGFRYGYTF,TGCGCCAGCAGCGTGGGGTTCCGCTATGGCTACACCTTC
.,TRBJ2-7,.,TRBV28,CASGDLYEQYF,TGTGCCAGCGGGGACCTCTACGAGCAGTACTTC
.,TRBJ1-5,.,TRBV6-2/TRBV6-3,CASSYPEPGKRVRPQHF,TGTGCCAGCAGTTACCCTGAACCGGGGAAAAGGGTTAGGCCCCAGCATTTT
.,TRBJ2-2,few,TRBV6-2/TRBV6-3,CASSPGVELFF,TGTGCCAGCAGTCCCGGGGTGGAGCTGTTTTTT
TRBD1,TRBJ2-3,.,TRBV20-1,CSASDRGTDTQYF,TGCAGTGCCTCCGACAGGGGAACAGATACGCAGTATTTT
.,TRBJ2-2,few,TRBV24-1,CATSDALKDHTVDTGELFF,TGTGCCACCAGTGATGCCCTTAAAGATCACACGGTTGACACCGGGGAGCTGTTTTTT
.,TRBJ2-3,.,TRBV21-1,CASSIGDTSTDTQYF,TGTGCCAGCAGCATAGGAGACACCAGCACAGATACGCAGTATTTT
.,TRBJ2-7,few,TRBV18,CASSPRTRIYEQYF,TGTGCCAGCTCACCCAGGACACGGATCTACGAGCAGTACTTC
TRBD1,TRBJ2-2,.,TRBV11-2,CASRLPRTGLSGELFF,TGTGCCAGCAGGCTCCCTCGGACAGGGCTCTCCGGGGAGCTGTTTTTT
TRBD1,TRBJ2-1,.,TRBV5-5,CASSFGSFTGVDEQFF,TGTGCCAGCAGCTTCGGGTCTTTCACAGGGGTAGATGAGCAGTTCTTC
.,TRBJ2-4,few,TRBV29-1,CSGEGSGNIQYF,TGCAGCGGCGAAGGGAGTGGAAACATTCAGTACTTC
.,TRBJ1-4,.,TRBV20-1,CSARDDRKLTNEKLFF,TGCAGTGCTAGAGATGATAGGAAACTAACTAATGAAAAACTGTTTTTT
TRBD2,TRBJ2-6,.,TRBV5-1,CASSPGGDGANVLTF,TGCGCCAGCAGCCCTGGGGGGGATGGGGCCAACGTCCTGACTTTC
TRBD1,TRBJ2-7,few,TRBV10-2,CASGPDRVVYEQYF,TGCGCCAGCGGACCGGACAGGGTAGTCTACGAGCAGTACTTC
TRBD2,TRBJ2-3,few,TRBV10-3,CAISGRTSGADTQYF,TGTGCCATCAGTGGCAGGACTAGCGGCGCAGATACGCAGTATTTT
TRBD1,TRBJ1-1,.,TRBV10-3,CAISRDRNTEAFF,TGTGCCATCAGCCGGGACAGAAACACTGAAGCTTTCTTT
TRBD2,TRBJ2-2,few,TRBV5-1,CASSSTSGGTNTGELFF,TGCGCCAGCAGCTCGACTAGCGGGGGCACGAACACCGGGGAGCTGTTTTTT
.,TRBJ2-3,.,TRBV25-1,CASSQIGGRTDTQYF,TGTGCCAGCAGCCAGATAGGGGGGCGCACAGATACGCAGTATTTT
.,TRBJ1-5,.,TRBV15,CATSRVYNQPQHF,TGTGCCACCAGCAGAGTTTACAATCAGCCCCAGCATTTT
TRBD1,TRBJ1-2,.,TRBV9,CASTLSQGVSGYTF,TGTGCCAGCACATTATCACAGGGGGTATCTGGCTACACCTTC
TRBD1,TRBJ2-1,few,TRBV7-9,CASSSVPGQVYNEQFF,TGTGCCAGCAGCTCCGTCCCGGGACAGGTTTACAATGAGCAGTTCTTC
TRBD2,TRBJ2-1,.,TRBV7-9,CASSPRAGGRNEQFF,TGTGCCAGCAGCCCTCGAGCGGGGGGGCGTAATGAGCAGTTCTTC
.,TRBJ2-5,.,TRBV20-1,CSTSSGSETQYF,TGCAGCACCTCTTCCGGGTCAGAGACCCAGTACTTC
.,TRBJ2-1,many,TRBV7-2,CASSFKDHNEQFF,TGTGCCAGCAGCTTTAAAGACCACAATGAGCAGTTCTTC
.,TRBJ2-1,.,TRBV25-1,CASSVEGRRNEQFF,TGTGCCAGCAGTGTCGAGGGGCGCAGGAATGAGCAGTTCTTC
TRBD2,TRBJ2-3,few,TRBV5-1,CASSPGLAGQDTQYF,TGCGCCAGCAGCCCCGGACTAGCGGGGCAAGATACGCAGTATTTT
TRBD2,TRBJ2-5,.,TRBV5-1,CASSMTGLADQETQYF,TGCGCCAGCAGCATGACGGGACTAGCGGATCAAGAGACCCAGTACTTC
.,TRBJ2-5,once,TRBV9,CASSVTGYQETQYF,TGTGCCAGCAGCGTCACAGGGTACCAAGAGACCCAGTACTTC
.,TRBJ1-1,.,TRBV9,CASSVEGGGTEAFF,TGTGCCAGCAGCGTAGAGGGAGGGGGCACTGAAGCTTTCTTT
TRBD2,TRBJ2-3,.,TRBV3-1,CASSHWTSGGELDTQYF,TGTGCCAGCAGCCACTGGACTAGCGGGGGGGAATTAGATACGCAGTATTTT
.,TRBJ1-1,few,TRBV4-2,CASSATNRWSGGEAFF,TGTGCCAGCAGCGCGACGAACAGGTGGTCAGGTGGTGAAGCTTTCTTT
TRBD1,TRBJ2-4,.,TRBV6-1,CASVPGTEKNIQYF,TGTGCCAGCGTACCCGGGACAGAAAAAAACATTCAGTACTTC
TRBD2,TRBJ2-3,few,TRBV12-3/TRBV12-4,CASTVAGSTTDTQYF,TGTGCCAGCACCGTAGCGGGATCTACCACAGATACGCAGTATTTT
TRBD2,TRBJ2-3,.,TRBV5-1,CASRILAGATDTQYF,TGCGCCAGCAGGATTCTAGCGGGAGCTACAGATACGCAGTATTTT
.,TRBJ2-3,.,TRBV12-5,CASREFTDTQYF,TGTGCTAGTAGAGAGTTCACAGATACGCAGTATTTT
.,TRBJ2-1,few,TRBV7-9,CASSLVTGPLFSYNEQFF,TGTGCCAGCAGCTTAGTAACAGGACCCCTTTTCTCCTACAATGAGCAGTTCTTC
.,TRBJ2-1,few,TRBV12-3/TRBV12-4,CASSLIGVNEQFF,TGTGCCAGCAGTTTAATTGGGGTGAATGAGCAGTTCTTC
TRBD1,TRBJ2-5,few,TRBV7-2,CASRPRDRGYQETQYF,TGTGCCAGCAGGCCCCGGGACAGAGGGTACCAAGAGACCCAGTACTTC
TRBD1,TRBJ1-3,many,TRBV6-5,CASSYAPGTGPSGNTIYF,TGTGCCAGCAGTTACGCCCCCGGGACAGGGCCCTCTGGAAACACCATATATTTT
.,TRBJ2-5,few,TRBV6-6,CASSYWAPDDQETQYF,TGTGCCAGCAGTTACTGGGCACCAGACGACCAAGAGACCCAGTACTTC
TRBD1,TRBJ2-5,once,TRBV5-4,CASRQTGVRETQYF,TGTGCCAGCAGACAGACAGGGGTGAGGGAGACCCAGTACTTC
.,TRBJ2-2,.,TRBV4-3,CASSQQSGTAYGELFF,TGCGCCAGCAGCCAACAGTCCGGGACTGCCTACGGGGAGCTGTTTTTT
.,TRBJ1-1,few,TRBV20-1,CSGRVGQNTEAFF,TGCAGTGGGCGTGTGGGACAGAACACTGAAGCTTTCTTT
TRBD2,TRBJ2-1,few,TRBV10-3,CAISGGGSNEQFF,TGTGCCATCAGTGGCGGGGGGTCCAATGAGCAGTTCTTC
.,TRBJ1-2,.,TRBV2,CASNRIRASGYTF,TGTGCCAGCAACAGAATCCGGGCGTCTGGCTACACCTTC
.,TRBJ2-1,few,TRBV7-6,CASMGHREDEQFF,TGTGCCAGCATGGGACATAGGGAAGATGAGCAGTTCTTC